The present T cell receptor beta chain was sequenced within a study of CD8+CD57+ T cells in acquired aplastic anemia. Looking at the study overall: Mean yield of DNA from sorted CD4+ and CD8+ cells was approximately 3 ug. General study findings and limits: Some 28 CD8+ CDR3 sequences occurred in both the patients and the controls. Patients and healthy controls showed no significant CD8+ Simpson's diversity difference.

Patients chosen for sequencing had shown CD8+CD57+ cell expansion by flow cytometry. A severe acquired aplastic anemia diagnosis applied to all patients. It was genomic DNA that served as the template for profiling TCR beta VDJ and CDR3. Each CDR3 protein gets one entry after TCRdb re-called the reads with MiXCR. The table has 310,000 or so distinct CDR3 sequences, under 60% seen once. This clonotype showed up many times. Its target is not known. Trimming removed 2 bases from V and 0 bases from J, with 15 bases in between. Germline CDR1 reads SGHTS; CDR2 reads YDEGEE. The CDR3 covers 18 residues. The V call is TRBV5-8, the J call TRBJ2-6; possible D gene TRBD2, 6 bases. Material for sequencing was sorted CD4+, CD8+, or CD8+CD57+ T cells (not recorded which) from PBMCs. This receptor was identified in a human donor with aplastic anemia. The CDR3 nucleotides are TGTGCCAGCAGCTTCTTTGGCGGGACCGGCTCTGGGGCCAACGTCCTGACTTTC. It translates to CASSFFGGTGSGANVLTF.